This TCR beta chain is from a study of blood T cells in healthy people across ages. CDR1 KGHSH and CDR2 LQKENI come from the germline V gene. The J segment lost 0 bases and the V segment lost 6 bases, leaving 5 bases of the junction unmatched. This CDR3 is built from 18 residues. For the second PCR, which ran for roughly 7 to 11 cycles, a sample-barcoded 5' primer and a J-beta primer mix were used. MiXCR, run by TCRdb on the 5' RACE reads, gives a single entry per CDR3 protein. The table includes fewer than 2,000,000 distinct CDR3 sequences, about 32% detected once. The source material was blood. The clonotype was recovered from a woman aged 25 to 39 in good health. The chain couples TRBV18 to TRBJ2-6; 13 nucleotides align to TRBD2. CDR3 protein: CASSVGLAGLSGANVLTF. In DNA form, the CDR3 reads TGTGCCAGCTCGGTGGGACTAGCGGGACTCTCTGGGGCCAACGTCCTGACTTTC.